The following is a TCR beta chain sequence with its context. Its antigen is not known. The assay that was used to sequence DNA from cultured CD4+ T cells was the Oncomine TCR Beta short-read assay. Each CDR3 protein is one row after TCRdb ran MiXCR on the PCR reads. The sample contains 15,000 or so distinct CDR3 sequences, 38% of which appear only once. Treatment specified: approximately 11-day PBMC culture with coronavirus spike peptide pools or control peptides (ViraFEST assay). Fresh IL-2 medium replaced half the culture medium on days 3 and 7. These CD4+ T cells came from 10-day cultures by negative selection. This sample is part of a study of vaccination and CD4 T cells after COVID-19. Whole-study results and caveats: The study found that a median about 90% of reactive clones in convalescent patients appeared only post-vaccination. Analysis covered relatively few convalescent patients and lacked any early post-infection timepoints.

There are 11 residues in the CDR3. Trimming took off 4 bases at V and 5 bases at J, with 6 bases between the two ends. Germline CDR1 MNHEY, CDR2 SVGAGI. The V and J genes are TRBV6-5 and TRBJ2-7; D unclear. Sequences were obtained from CD4+ T cells from blood, cultured in vitro. The TCR comes from a human donor who had recovered from COVID-19. CDR3 sequence (DNA): TGTGCCAGCAGTTTGAGGAACGAGCAGTACTTC. Residues: CASSLRNEQYF.